This T cell receptor (beta chain) was captured in a study of cytomegalovirus exposure and HLA in healthy donors. At the level of the study: Early released data had 65 million to 100 million unique TCRs, all coming from HLA-typed donors. Most genotyped donors, about 81% of about 400, had Caucasian-associated genetic ancestry. Study-wide points: Three chains tied to CMV proved CMV antigen-specific in vitro.

At collection, donors were nominally healthy, but unrecorded immune exposures were probable. In germline, CDR1 is MNHEY, CDR2 SVGAGI. This CDR3 comprises 15 residues. J lost 5 bases, V lost 5 bases, and 7 bases had no gene match. It was with 60 Vbeta and 13 Jbeta primers that the PCR ran. Sequencing used immunoSEQ multiplex PCR; TCRdb keeps in-frame clones, though not all of them. The sample yields about 160,000 clones, roughly 85% seen once. This clone was detected only a few times. Its antigen is unknown. The sequence was obtained from a male donor in good health and CMV-seropositive. The rearrangement joins TRBV6-5 to TRBJ1-2; 11 positions match TRBD1. Source material: PBMCs. CDR3 sequence (DNA): TGTGCCAGCAGTCGACCGGGACAGGGGGTATATGGCTACACCTTC. This translates into CASSRPGQGVYGYTF.